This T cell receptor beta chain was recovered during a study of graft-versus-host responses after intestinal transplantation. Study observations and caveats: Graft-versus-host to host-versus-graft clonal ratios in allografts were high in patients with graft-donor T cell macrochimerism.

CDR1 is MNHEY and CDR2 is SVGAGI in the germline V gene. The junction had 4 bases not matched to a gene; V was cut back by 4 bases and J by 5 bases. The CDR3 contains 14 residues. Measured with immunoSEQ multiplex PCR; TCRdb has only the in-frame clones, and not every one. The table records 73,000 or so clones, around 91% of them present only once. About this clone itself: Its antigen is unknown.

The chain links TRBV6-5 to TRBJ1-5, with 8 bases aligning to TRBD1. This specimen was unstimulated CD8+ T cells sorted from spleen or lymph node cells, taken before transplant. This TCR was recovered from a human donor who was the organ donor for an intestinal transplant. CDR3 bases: TGTGCCAGCAGTTCGACAGGGGAGGATCAGCCCCAGCATTTT. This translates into CASSSTGEDQPQHF.